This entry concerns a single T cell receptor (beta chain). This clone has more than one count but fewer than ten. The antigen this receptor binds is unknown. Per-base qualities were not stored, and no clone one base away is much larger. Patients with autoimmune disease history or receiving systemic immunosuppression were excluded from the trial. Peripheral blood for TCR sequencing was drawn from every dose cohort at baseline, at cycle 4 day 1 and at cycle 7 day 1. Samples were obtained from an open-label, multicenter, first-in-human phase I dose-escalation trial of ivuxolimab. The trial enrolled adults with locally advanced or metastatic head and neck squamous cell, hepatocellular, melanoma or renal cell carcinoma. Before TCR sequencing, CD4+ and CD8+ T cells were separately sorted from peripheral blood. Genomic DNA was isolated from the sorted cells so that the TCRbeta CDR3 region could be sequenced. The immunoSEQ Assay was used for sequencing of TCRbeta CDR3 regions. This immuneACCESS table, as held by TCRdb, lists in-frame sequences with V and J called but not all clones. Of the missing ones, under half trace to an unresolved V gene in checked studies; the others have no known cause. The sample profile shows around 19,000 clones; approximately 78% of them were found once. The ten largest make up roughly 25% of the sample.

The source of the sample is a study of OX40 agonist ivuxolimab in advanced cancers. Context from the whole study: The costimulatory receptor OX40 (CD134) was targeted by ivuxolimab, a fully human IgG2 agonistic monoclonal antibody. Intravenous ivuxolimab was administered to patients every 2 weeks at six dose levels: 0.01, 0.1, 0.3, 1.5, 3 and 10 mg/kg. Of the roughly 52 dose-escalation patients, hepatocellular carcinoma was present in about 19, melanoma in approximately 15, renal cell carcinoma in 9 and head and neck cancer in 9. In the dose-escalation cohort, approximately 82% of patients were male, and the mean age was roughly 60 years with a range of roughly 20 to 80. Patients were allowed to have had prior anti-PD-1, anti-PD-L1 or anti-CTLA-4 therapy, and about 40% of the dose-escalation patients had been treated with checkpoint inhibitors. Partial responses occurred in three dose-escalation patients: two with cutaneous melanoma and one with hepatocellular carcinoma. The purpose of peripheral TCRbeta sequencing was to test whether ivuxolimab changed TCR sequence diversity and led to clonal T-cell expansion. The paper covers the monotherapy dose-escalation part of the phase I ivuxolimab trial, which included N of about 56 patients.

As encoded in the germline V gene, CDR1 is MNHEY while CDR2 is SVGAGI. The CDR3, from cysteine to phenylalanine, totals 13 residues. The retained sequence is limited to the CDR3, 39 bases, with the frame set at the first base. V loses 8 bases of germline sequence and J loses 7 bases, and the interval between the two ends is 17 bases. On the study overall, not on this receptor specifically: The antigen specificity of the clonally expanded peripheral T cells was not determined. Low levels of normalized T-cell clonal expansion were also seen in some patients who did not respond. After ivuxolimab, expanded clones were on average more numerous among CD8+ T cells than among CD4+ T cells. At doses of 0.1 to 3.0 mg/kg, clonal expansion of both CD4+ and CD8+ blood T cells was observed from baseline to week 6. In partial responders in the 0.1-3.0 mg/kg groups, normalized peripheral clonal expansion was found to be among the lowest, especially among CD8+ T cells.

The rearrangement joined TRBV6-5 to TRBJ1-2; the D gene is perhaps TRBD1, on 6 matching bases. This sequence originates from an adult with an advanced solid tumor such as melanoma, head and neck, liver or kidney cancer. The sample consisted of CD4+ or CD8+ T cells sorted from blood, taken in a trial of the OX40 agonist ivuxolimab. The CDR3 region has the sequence CASSNTGKPGYTF. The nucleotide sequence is TGTGCCAGCTCAAATACAGGGAAGCCTGGCTACACCTTC.